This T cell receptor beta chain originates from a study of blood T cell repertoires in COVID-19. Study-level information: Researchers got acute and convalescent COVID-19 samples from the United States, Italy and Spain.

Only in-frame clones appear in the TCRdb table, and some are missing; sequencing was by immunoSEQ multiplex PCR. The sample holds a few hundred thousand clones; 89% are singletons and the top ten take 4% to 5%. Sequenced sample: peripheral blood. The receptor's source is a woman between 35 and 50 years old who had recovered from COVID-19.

CDR3: CASSQGVTSGNEKLFF. Here the CDR3 DNA reads TGCGCCAGCAGCCAAGGTGTGACGTCAGGGAATGAAAAACTGTTTTTT. V is TRBV4-1 and J is TRBJ1-4; weak D call: TRBD1 (5 bases). V was trimmed by 1 base and J by 5 bases, leaving 14 bases between them. In germline, CDR1 is MGHRA, CDR2 YSYEKL. The CDR3 is made up of 16 amino acids.